Each of the 7 T cell receptor beta chains below was sequenced from the same sample in a study of cytomegalovirus exposure and HLA in healthy donors. In the PCR, 60 Vbeta and 13 Jbeta primers were used. Clones were read by immunoSEQ multiplex PCR, and TCRdb kept only the in-frame ones, dropping some. The data contain roughly 160,000 clones, roughly 83% of them singletons. Sequenced material: PBMCs. Receptor source: a boy under 10 years old in good health and CMV-seronegative.

This clone was recorded a few times. V usage is TRBV4-3 and J usage is TRBJ1-2, with D maybe TRBD1 (6 bases). CDR1 is LGHNA, CDR2 YSLEER, per germline. Trimming removed 1 base at V and 5 bases at J, with 14 bases between. The CDR3 totals 15 residues. The CDR3, as DNA: TGCGCCAGCAGCCAAGCGACAGGCGACTCATATGGCTACACCTTC. Translating it yields CASSQATGDSYGYTF.

The chain joins TRBV7-9 to TRBJ1-2; 8 positions agree with TRBD1. Germline V gene data show CDR1 as SEHNR and CDR2 as FQNEAQ (reference sequence). J was trimmed by 4 bases and V by 5 bases; bases with no gene match: 6. CDR3 size: 14 residues. The CDR3, as DNA: TGTGCCAGCAGCACGACAGGGGTCGGCTATGGCTACACCTTC. This encodes CASSTTGVGYGYTF.

This rearrangement joins TRBV27 to TRBJ2-1; 8 bases are shared with TRBD2. After removal of 5 bases from V and 4 bases from J, the junction contained 10 bases not matched to a gene. This CDR3 contains 16 residues. Germline assignment: CDR1 MNHEY and CDR2 SMNVEV (reference sequence). For the CDR3, the DNA is TGTGCCAGCAGTCTAATACTAGCGGAGAATTACAATGAGCAGTTCTTC. Residues: CASSLILAENYNEQFF.

The chain carries TRBV11-2 and TRBJ1-1, with 9 bases fitting TRBD1. The V gene's germline CDR1 is SGHAT and CDR2 FQNNGV. V lost 5 bases, J lost 2 bases, and 6 bases stayed unmatched. The CDR3 extends over 15 amino acids. In nucleotides, the CDR3 is TGTGCCAGCAGCCGCCCGGGACAGGGCAACACTGAAGCTTTCTTT. Amino acids: CASSRPGQGNTEAFF.

The V gene is TRBV27, the J gene TRBJ2-1; 11 positions agree with TRBD2. The CDR3 covers 15 residues. V shed 3 bases, J shed 5 bases, and the junction held 3 bases outside the gene matches. CDR1 is MNHEY, CDR2 SMNVEV, per germline (reference sequence). The CDR3 reads CASSFLAGGDNEQFF. For the CDR3, the DNA is TGTGCCAGCAGTTTCCTAGCGGGAGGCGACAATGAGCAGTTCTTC.

The V call is TRBV27, the J call TRBJ1-1; 11 nucleotides agree with TRBD1. This CDR3 contains 14 residues. Germline-derived CDR1 and CDR2 are MNHEY and SMNVEV (reference sequence). V was pared by 5 bases and J by 10 bases, with 9 bases of the junction left unmatched. The CDR3 sequence: CASSLLPGQGVAFF. The DNA of the CDR3 is TGTGCCAGCAGTCTCCTACCGGGACAGGGGGTAGCTTTCTTT.

This chain uses TRBV28 with TRBJ1-2; possibly TRBD1 for D (5 bases). V was trimmed by 5 bases and J by 8 bases, leaving 15 bases between them. Looked up from germline, CDR1 is MDHEN and CDR2 is SYDVKM. The CDR3 length is 13 residues. CDR3 residues: CASSATRGGGYTF. As DNA, the CDR3 is TGTGCCAGCAGTGCGACTAGGGGAGGGGGCTACACCTTC.